The clone carrying this TCR beta chain was counted ten times or more. As yet, its antigen is unknown. Exclusion followed for patients with uncontrolled infection, other autoimmune disease, pregnancy or lactation. Germline V gene data show CDR1 as SGHTA and CDR2 as FQGTGA. Unmatched junction bases numbered 0, after V lost 2 bases and J lost 1 base. The CDR3 has 16 residues. TCR beta CDR3 regions were amplified from RNA transcripts. HTBI primers were used for first-round RT-PCR of the TCR CDR3. In TCRdb, the multiplex PCR reads were re-called with MiXCR into one record per CDR3 protein. This sample has a few hundred thousand distinct CDR3 sequences; around a sixth occur once, and the top ten carry around 7.5%. The entry originates in a study of T cells in Graves' hyperthyroidism and ophthalmopathy. Study-level points and caveats: Ophthalmopathy was model-predicted a median about 6 months pre-onset.

This rearrangement joins TRBV7-3 to TRBJ2-2; TRBD2 matches 11 bases. The sequence derives from a woman aged 25 to 45 with Graves' hyperthyroidism. Source material: blood. CDR3 sequence reads: CASSLGTSGNTGELFF. In nucleotides, the CDR3 is TGTGCCAGCAGCTTAGGGACTAGCGGGAACACCGGGGAGCTGTTTTTT.